The 17 T cell receptor beta chains listed next were all sequenced from one sample in a study of beta chain features in type 1 diabetes. Expressed TCRB transcripts were sequenced, since all the RNA that had been isolated was reverse transcribed. Assay used: immunoSEQ multiplex PCR; TCRdb lists only in-frame clones, some missing. The sample shows 150,000 to 200,000 clones, approximately 8.4% of them seen only once. The sequenced sample was central memory CD4+ T cells from blood. The receptors were sampled from a woman aged 18-29 years in good health.

The chain employs TRBV10-3 and TRBJ1-2; 10 bases agree with TRBD1. Losses at the gene ends were 7 bases for V and 1 base for J; bases not matched to a gene: 6. CDR3 length: 15 residues. Germline V gene sequence: CDR1 ENHRY, CDR2 SYGVKD. In DNA, the CDR3 is TGTGCCATCACGTCCGGGGACAGGGGTAACTATGGCTACACCTTC. Amino acid sequence: CAITSGDRGNYGYTF.

This clone was seen at least ten times. The V and J genes are TRBV13 and TRBJ2-1; 8 nucleotides align to TRBD2. With V trimmed by 5 bases and J by 4 bases, 10 bases remained unmatched. CDR1 is PRHDT, CDR2 FYEKMQ, per germline (reference sequence). This CDR3 is 16 amino acids long. The CDR3 nucleotides are TGTGCCAGCAGCCCGCCGGGGCGGGGGGCATACAATGAGCAGTTCTTC. This encodes CASSPPGRGAYNEQFF.

At least ten counts were recorded for this clone. The V call is TRBV7-9, the J call TRBJ2-6; no firm D call. V was pared by 3 bases and J by 0 bases, with 6 bases between. From germline, CDR1 is SEHNR and CDR2 FQNEAQ (reference sequence). The CDR3 extends over 15 amino acids. CDR3: CASSFFLSGANVLTF. CDR3 coding DNA: TGTGCCAGCAGCTTTTTCCTCTCTGGGGCCAACGTCCTGACTTTC.

The chain recombines TRBV21-1 with TRBJ2-1; the table assigns TRBD1, which was not confirmed against the DNA. TRBV21-1 is designated a pseudogene. This CDR3 spans 14 amino acids. In DNA form, the CDR3 reads TGTGCCTCACCCCCAGGGTTTCGGTACAATGAGCAGTTCTTC. Protein: CASPPGFRYNEQFF.

In DNA, the CDR3 is TGTGCCAGCTCACCACCGGGACTGGTCGGGACCCAGTACTTC. Protein: CASSPPGLVGTQYF. The chain combines TRBV18 with TRBJ2-5; maybe TRBD2 (6 bases). The CDR3 runs to 14 residues. V was trimmed by 0 bases and J by 7 bases, leaving 12 bases between them. Per germline, CDR1 KGHSH and CDR2 LQKENI.

This clone has just a few counts. V gene TRBV9 combines with J gene TRBJ1-1; D is uncertain. The V gene's germline CDR1 is SGDLS and CDR2 YYNGEE. The CDR3 is 14 residues long. Trimming cost V 3 bases and J 1 base, with 10 bases left between them. The CDR3 DNA sequence: TGTGCCAGCAGCGCTCGACATGGGAACACTGAAGCTTTCTTT. This codes for CASSARHGNTEAFF.

This clone was picked up one time. The chain carries TRBV5-6 and TRBJ2-7; D is unclear. The V end lost 4 bases, the J end lost 3 bases, and 8 bases lay between the germline ends. This CDR3 region has 12 residues. The germline V gene encodes CDR1 SGHDT and CDR2 YYEEEE. In nucleotides, the CDR3 is TGTGCCAGCAGCGGTATTAGCTACGAGCAGTACTTC. The encoded protein is CASSGISYEQYF.

The chain has TRBV2 and TRBJ1-5; D ambiguous. Germline lookup yields CDR1 SNHLY and CDR2 FYNNEI. This CDR3 spans 14 amino acids. Trimming stripped 3 bases from V and 7 bases from J, with 13 bases between. CDR3 in amino acids: CASSERRGSQPQHF. The CDR3, as DNA: TGTGCCAGCAGTGAGCGAAGAGGGAGCCAGCCCCAGCATTTT.

The chain joins TRBV10-3 to TRBJ1-5; D might be TRBD1 (5 bases). This CDR3 has 17 residues. Germline loops: CDR1 ENHRY, CDR2 SYGVKD. With 5 bases removed from V and 10 bases from J, the gap between germline ends came to 27 bases. The CDR3 DNA reads TGTGCCATCAGTCCTTCTCTACACGACAGCCCGGCCAGCCCCCAGCATTTT. Protein sequence: CAISPSLHDSPASPQHF.

This clone has a handful of counts. The chain carries TRBV7-3 and TRBJ2-3; 8 bases fit TRBD2. Germline CDR1 reads SGHTA; CDR2 reads FQGTGA. This CDR3 contains 17 residues. Unmatched junction bases numbered 12, after V lost 5 bases and J lost 2 bases. The CDR3 region has the DNA TGTGCCAGCAGCGGACCCCAAGCGGGGGCCGACACAGATACGCAGTATTTT. Protein product: CASSGPQAGADTDTQYF.

This clone was found a few times. This CDR3 is CASSKPLGRETQYF. DNA for the CDR3: TGTGCCAGCAGCAAACCCCTGGGGCGGGAGACGCAGTATTTT. This rearrangement joins TRBV21-1 to TRBJ2-3; the table's D call, TRBD2, was not checked against the DNA. TRBV21-1 is labeled a pseudogene. This CDR3 region has 14 residues.

The chain links TRBV30 to TRBJ2-1, with D tentatively TRBD2 (6 bases). CDR1 is GTSNPN, CDR2 SVGIG, per germline (reference sequence). Deletions cut 5 bases from V and 0 bases from J, with 8 bases between. CDR3 length: 13 amino acids. This chain's CDR3 is CAWSGSSYNEQFF. The CDR3 DNA is TGTGCCTGGTCCGGGAGCTCCTACAATGAGCAGTTCTTC.

The rearrangement joins TRBV6-1 to TRBJ2-7; D perhaps matches TRBD1 (6 bases). The germline V and J ends were trimmed by 1 base and 7 bases, with 14 bases remaining between them. In germline, CDR1 is MNHNS, CDR2 SASEGT. The CDR3 extends over 14 amino acids. As DNA, the CDR3 is TGTGCCAGCAGTGAAGTTGGGGGCCCAGGAGAGCAGTACTTC. Translated, it gives CASSEVGGPGEQYF.

This clone has only a few counts. V gene TRBV21-1 combines with J gene TRBJ1-2; the table's D call TRBD1 went unverified against the DNA. TRBV21-1 is listed as a pseudogene. The CDR3 runs 15 residues. CDR3 coding DNA: TGTGCCAGCAGCAAGAATGGCCTTAACAACTATGGCTACACCTTC. Protein sequence: CASSKNGLNNYGYTF.

This clone has more than one count but fewer than ten. The chain employs TRBV2 and TRBJ2-5; 10 bases are a match to TRBD2. CDR3 size: 15 residues. Germline CDR1 reads SNHLY; CDR2 reads FYNNEI. The V and J ends lost 7 bases and 5 bases, in that order; junction bases with no gene match: 10. Here the CDR3 DNA reads TGTGCCAGCACCGCAAGGAGCGGGGGGGCTGAGACCCAGTACTTC. It codes for CASTARSGGAETQYF.

In this sample, this clone turned up a few times. The chain recombines TRBV5-1 with TRBJ2-5; 8 positions agree with TRBD1. The CDR3 length is 13 residues. The trim removed 5 bases at V and 3 bases at J, leaving 3 bases unmatched. Germline values: CDR1 SGHRS, CDR2 YFSETQ. The CDR3: CASRTQGEETQYF. Written as DNA, the CDR3 is TGCGCCAGCAGGACACAGGGGGAAGAGACCCAGTACTTC.

The V and J genes are TRBV5-1 and TRBJ2-2; the match to TRBD2 covers 8 bases. The CDR3 is 20 residues long. Germline CDR1 SGHRS, CDR2 YFSETQ. Losses at the gene ends were 4 bases for V and 1 base for J; bases not matched to a gene: 18. In nucleotides, the CDR3 is TGCGCCAGCAGCCCCCCGGCGTTTGCGAGCGGGGGCCGGAACACCGGGGAGCTGTTTTTT. It specifies CASSPPAFASGGRNTGELFF.